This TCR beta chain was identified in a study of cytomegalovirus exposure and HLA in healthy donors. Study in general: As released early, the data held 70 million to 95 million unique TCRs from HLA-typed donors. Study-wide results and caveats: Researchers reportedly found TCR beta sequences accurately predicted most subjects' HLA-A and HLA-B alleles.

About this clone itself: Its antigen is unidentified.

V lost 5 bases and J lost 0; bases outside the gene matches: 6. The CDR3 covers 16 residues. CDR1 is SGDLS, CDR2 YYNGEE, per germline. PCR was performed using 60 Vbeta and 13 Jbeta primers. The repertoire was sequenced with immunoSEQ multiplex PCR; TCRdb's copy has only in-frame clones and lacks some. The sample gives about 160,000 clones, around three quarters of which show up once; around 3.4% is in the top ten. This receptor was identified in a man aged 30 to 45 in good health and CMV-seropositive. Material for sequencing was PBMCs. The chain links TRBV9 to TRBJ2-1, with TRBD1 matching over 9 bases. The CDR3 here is CASSATGGFSYNEQFF. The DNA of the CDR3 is TGTGCCAGCAGTGCGACAGGGGGTTTCTCCTACAATGAGCAGTTCTTC.